This TCR beta chain was recorded in a study of OX40 agonist ivuxolimab in advanced cancers. Study-wide context: Partial responses, seen in three patients, involved one hepatocellular carcinoma and two cutaneous melanomas.

This clone showed up just once. The method was immunoSEQ multiplex PCR; TCRdb's version includes in-frame clones alone and lacks a portion of them. The repertoire includes 21,000 or so clones, roughly 83% of them detected once, and 31% sits in the top ten. CDR3 length equals 13 residues. V gave up 2 bases and J gave up 6 bases, with 10 bases separating them. Germline V gene sequence: CDR1 GTSNPN, CDR2 SVGIG (reference sequence). The chain recombines TRBV30 with TRBJ2-2; D gene ambiguous. The receptor's source is an adult with an advanced solid tumor such as melanoma, head and neck, liver or kidney cancer. Sequences were derived from CD4+ or CD8+ T cells sorted from blood, sampled in a trial of the OX40 agonist ivuxolimab. The CDR3 sequence: CAWSFGGSGELFF. Here the CDR3 DNA reads TGTGCCTGGAGTTTTGGTGGTTCCGGGGAGCTGTTTTTT.